This T cell receptor beta chain was found in a study of T cell responses to AZD1222 COVID-19 vaccine. Sequencing was performed with immunoSEQ multiplex PCR; in TCRdb, only in-frame clones are kept and a portion is missing. The sample records about 69,000 clones, over 80% being singletons. A single count supports this clone. Its specificity is unknown. The CDR3 spans 15 residues. The junction had 9 bases not matched to a gene; V was cut back by 4 bases and J by 5 bases. Germline lookup yields CDR1 SGHVS and CDR2 FNYEAQ. Second doses that came at about 4 or about 12 weeks were put together. Broader study findings: Clonal diversity was possibly underestimated, and white British individuals and females predominated among donors.

This chain joins TRBV7-6 and TRBJ2-5; 8 bases are a match to TRBD2. The receptor was derived from an adult who received the AZD1222 COVID-19 vaccine. The sequences come from peripheral blood, collected 28 days after the second AZD1222 dose. The DNA for the CDR3 is TGTGCCAGCAGCTCCTATAGCGGGAAAGAGGAGACCCAGTACTTC. Protein product: CASSSYSGKEETQYF.